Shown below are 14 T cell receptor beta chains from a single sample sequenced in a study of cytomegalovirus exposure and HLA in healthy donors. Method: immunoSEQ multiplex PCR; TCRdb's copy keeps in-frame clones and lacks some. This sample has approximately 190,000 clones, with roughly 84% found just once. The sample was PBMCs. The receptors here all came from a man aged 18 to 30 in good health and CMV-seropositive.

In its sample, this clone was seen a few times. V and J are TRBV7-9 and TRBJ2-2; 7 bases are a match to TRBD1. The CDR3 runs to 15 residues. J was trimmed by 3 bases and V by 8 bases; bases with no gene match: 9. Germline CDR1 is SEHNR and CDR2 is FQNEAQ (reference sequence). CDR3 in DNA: TGTGCCAGCTCCGAGAGGACAGGACACACCGGGGAGCTGTTTTTT. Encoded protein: CASSERTGHTGELFF.

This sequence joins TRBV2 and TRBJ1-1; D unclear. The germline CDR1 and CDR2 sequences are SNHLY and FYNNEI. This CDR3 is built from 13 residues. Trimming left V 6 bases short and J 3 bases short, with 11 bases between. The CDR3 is CASSLRRDTEAFF. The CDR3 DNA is TGTGCCAGCAGCCTAAGACGGGACACTGAAGCTTTCTTT.

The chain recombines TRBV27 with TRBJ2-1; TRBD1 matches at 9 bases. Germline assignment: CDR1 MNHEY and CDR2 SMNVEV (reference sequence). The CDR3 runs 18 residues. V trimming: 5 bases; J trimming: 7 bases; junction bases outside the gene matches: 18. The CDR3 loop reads CASSLYPSGTGYGNEQFF. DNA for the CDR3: TGTGCCAGCAGTCTCTACCCGTCCGGGACAGGGTATGGGAATGAGCAGTTCTTC.

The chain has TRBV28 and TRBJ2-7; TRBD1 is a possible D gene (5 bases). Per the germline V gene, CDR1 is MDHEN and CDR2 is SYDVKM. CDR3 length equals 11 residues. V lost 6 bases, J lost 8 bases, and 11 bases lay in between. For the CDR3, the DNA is TGTGCCAGCAGCACCAAGGGGAAGCAGTACTTC. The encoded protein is CASSTKGKQYF.

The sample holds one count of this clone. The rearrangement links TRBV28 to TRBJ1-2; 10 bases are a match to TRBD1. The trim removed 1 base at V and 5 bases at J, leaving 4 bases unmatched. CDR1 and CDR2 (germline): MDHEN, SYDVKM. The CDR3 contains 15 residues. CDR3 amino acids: CASSLSTGGWYGYTF. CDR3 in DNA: TGTGCCAGCAGTTTATCGACAGGGGGCTGGTATGGCTACACCTTC.

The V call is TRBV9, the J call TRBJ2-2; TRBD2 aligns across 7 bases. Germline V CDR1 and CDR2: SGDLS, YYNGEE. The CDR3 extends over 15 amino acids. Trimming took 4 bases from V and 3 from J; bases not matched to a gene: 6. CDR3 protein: CASSLGAGDTGELFF. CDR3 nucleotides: TGTGCCAGCAGCTTAGGGGCGGGGGACACCGGGGAGCTGTTTTTT.

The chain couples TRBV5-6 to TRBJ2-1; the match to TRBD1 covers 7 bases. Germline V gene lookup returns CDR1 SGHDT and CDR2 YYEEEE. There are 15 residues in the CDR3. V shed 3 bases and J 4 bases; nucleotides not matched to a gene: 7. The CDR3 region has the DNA TGTGCCAGCAGCTCCCCCCAGGGGGTATACAATGAGCAGTTCTTC. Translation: CASSSPQGVYNEQFF. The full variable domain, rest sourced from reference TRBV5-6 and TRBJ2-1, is DAGVTQSPTHLIKTRGQQVTLRCSPKSGHDTVSWYQQALGQGPQFIFQYYEEEERQRGNFPDRFSGHQFPNYSSELNVNALLLGDSALYLCASSSPQGVYNEQFFGPGTRLTVL.

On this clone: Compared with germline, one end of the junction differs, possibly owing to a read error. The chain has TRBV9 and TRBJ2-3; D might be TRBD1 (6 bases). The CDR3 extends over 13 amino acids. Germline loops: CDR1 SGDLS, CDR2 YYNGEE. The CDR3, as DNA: TGTACCAGCAGCGAAACAGGGACCGATACGCAGTATTTT. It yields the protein CTSSETGTDTQYF. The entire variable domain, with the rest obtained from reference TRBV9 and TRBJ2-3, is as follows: DSGVTQTPKHLITATGQRVTLRCSPRSGDLSVYWYQQSLDQGLQFLIQYYNGEERAKGNILERFSAQQFPDLHSELNLSSLELGDSALYFCTSSETGTDTQYFGPGTRLTVL.

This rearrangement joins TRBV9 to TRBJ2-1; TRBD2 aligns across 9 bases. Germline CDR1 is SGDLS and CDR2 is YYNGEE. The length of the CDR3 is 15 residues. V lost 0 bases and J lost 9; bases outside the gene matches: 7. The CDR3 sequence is CASSVDLAGYGEQFF. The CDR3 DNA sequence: TGTGCCAGCAGCGTAGACCTAGCGGGGTATGGTGAGCAGTTCTTC.

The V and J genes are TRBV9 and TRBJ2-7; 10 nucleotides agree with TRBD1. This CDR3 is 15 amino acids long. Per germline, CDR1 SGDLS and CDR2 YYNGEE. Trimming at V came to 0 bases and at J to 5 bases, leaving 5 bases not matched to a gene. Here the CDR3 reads CASSVDGQGENEQYF. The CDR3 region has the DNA TGTGCCAGCAGCGTAGATGGACAGGGGGAAAACGAGCAGTACTTC.

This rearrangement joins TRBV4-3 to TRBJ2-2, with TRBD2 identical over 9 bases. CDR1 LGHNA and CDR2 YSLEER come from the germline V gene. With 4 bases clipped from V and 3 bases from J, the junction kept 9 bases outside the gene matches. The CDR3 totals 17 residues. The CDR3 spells CASSLSSGRDDTGELFF. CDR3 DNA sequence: TGCGCCAGCAGCCTGAGTAGCGGGAGAGATGACACCGGGGAGCTGTTTTTT.

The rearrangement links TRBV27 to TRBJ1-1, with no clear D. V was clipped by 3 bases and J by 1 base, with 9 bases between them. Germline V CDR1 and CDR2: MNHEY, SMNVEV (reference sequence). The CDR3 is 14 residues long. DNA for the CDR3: TGTGCCAGCAGTTTCTCGTCCCCGAACACTGAAGCTTTCTTT. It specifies CASSFSSPNTEAFF.

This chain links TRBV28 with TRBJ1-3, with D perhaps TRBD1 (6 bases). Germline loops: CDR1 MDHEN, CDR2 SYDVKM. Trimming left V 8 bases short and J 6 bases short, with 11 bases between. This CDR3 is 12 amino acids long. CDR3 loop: CASGGGANTIYF. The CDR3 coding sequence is TGTGCCAGCGGCGGGGGGGCAAACACCATATATTTT. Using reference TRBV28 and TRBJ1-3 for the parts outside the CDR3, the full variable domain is DVKVTQSSRYLVKRTGEKVFLECVQDMDHENMFWYRQDPGLGLRLIYFSYDVKMKEKGDIPEGYSVSREKKERFSLILESASTNQTSMYLCASGGGANTIYFGEGSWLTVV.

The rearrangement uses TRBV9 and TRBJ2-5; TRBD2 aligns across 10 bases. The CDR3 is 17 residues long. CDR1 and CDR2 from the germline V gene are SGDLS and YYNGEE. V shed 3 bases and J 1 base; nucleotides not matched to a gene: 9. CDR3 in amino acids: CASSALPEREGQETQYF. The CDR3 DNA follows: TGTGCCAGCAGCGCTCTACCCGAGCGGGAGGGCCAAGAGACCCAGTACTTC.